Sequencing of this TCR beta chain was carried out in a study of T cells after posttransplantation cyclophosphamide. The related graft donor's blood sample was taken on the day of bone marrow donation. The CDR3 runs 13 residues. Germline CDR1 SGHTA, CDR2 FQGNSA. The V end lost 5 bases, the J end lost 3 bases, and 11 bases lay between the germline ends. Libraries were prepared by immunoSEQ multiplex PCR; TCRdb keeps only in-frame clonotypes and omits some of them. The top ten clones hold approximately 2.7% of a sample with under 75,000 clones, roughly 95% of them seen once. Study results and caveats: Tissue-infiltrating T cells from skin or gut overlapped little with blood T cells. Donor CD8+ memory clones often dominated recipient blood repertoires at later times. Recipient CMV seropositivity and CMV reactivation strongly tracked TRB clonality.

On this clone itself: Its antigen remains unidentified.

The rearrangement uses TRBV7-2 and TRBJ2-7; D ambiguous. The sample taken for sequencing was PBMCs. The sequence came from a woman in her twenties or thirties in good health and a related stem cell transplant donor. The CDR3 DNA reads TGTGCCAGCAGCCGAAACCCAGGCTACGAGCAGTACTTC. Translated, it gives CASSRNPGYEQYF. Full variable domain (missing parts from reference TRBV7-2 and TRBJ2-7): GAGVSQSPSNKVTEKGKDVELRCDPISGHTALYWYRQSLGQGLEFLIYFQGNSAPDKSGLPSDRFSAERTGGSVSTLTIQRTQQEDSAVYLCASSRNPGYEQYFGPGTRLTVT.